This entry features one T cell receptor (beta chain) sequence. TCRdb passed the PCR reads through MiXCR, listing each CDR3 protein once. The sample consists of about 7,300 distinct CDR3 sequences, 45% of them appearing once. The data belong to a study of CD4 and CD8 cells across lung adenocarcinoma regions. The CDR3 extends over 14 amino acids. Losses at the gene ends were 6 bases for V and 9 bases for J; bases not matched to a gene: 12. Germline CDR1 is DFQATT and CDR2 is SNEGSKA (reference sequence). Donors had localized lung adenocarcinoma, a non-small cell lung cancer. This chain links TRBV20-1 with TRBJ2-1, with 9 bases aligning to TRBD2. The TCR comes from a male donor with lung adenocarcinoma. The CD4 and CD8 labels of this study may be unreliable. The sample was CD8+ T cells from the center of a lung tumor. DNA for the CDR3: TGCAGTGCCATAGCGGGAGAACCTGGAACTGAGCAGTTCTTC. It translates to CSAIAGEPGTEQFF.